This T cell receptor beta chain was retrieved from a study of T-cell reconstitution after alpha-beta-depleted transplantation in children (dated by TCRdb to about 2016). Notes on the research overall: The study quantitatively tracked T-cell immune reconstitution after TCRalphabeta/CD19-depleted allogeneic hematopoietic cell transplantation in children using TCR repertoire profiling.

The sample's treatment or condition label is to be understood as: allogeneic hematopoietic cell transplantation with graft depleted of TCRalphabeta T cells and CD19 B cells. The transplant recipients were children given TCRalphabeta/CD19-depleted allogeneic hematopoietic cell grafts. The germline V gene (reference sequence) specifies DFQATT as CDR1 and SNEGSKA as CDR2. Trimming accounts for 3 bases at V and 4 bases at J, while the number of junction bases matched to no gene is 10. The CDR3 runs 15 residues from the cysteine to the phenylalanine. The DNA shown is the 45-base CDR3, in frame from base 1. Details on this clonotype: The antigen it recognizes is unknown. It has no much larger one-base neighbor in the sample; base qualities were not kept.

What the study reported, not specific to this receptor: The high TCRbeta diversity at day 60 in some patients was ascribed to recipient T cells and intrathymic progenitors that had survived conditioning. Over subsequent months, a decline in hyperexpanded clone frequencies was noted, and after one year, T-cell counts and TCRbeta diversity were mostly ascribed to newly produced T cells. The apparently early alphabetaT-cell count recovery about two months after transplant was reportedly dependent on only several hundred rapidly expanded clones derived from non-depleted graft cells.

The library came from PCR. Sequencing used an Illumina HiSeq 2500. Molecular barcoding was employed in the preparation of TCR libraries, with unique molecular identifiers being used to normalize TCRbeta repertoire quantification. TCRdb handled the public reads itself, with Q25 trimming in fastp and clone calling in MiXCR, and kept productive beta chains. Merged by CDR3 protein, the rows form single entries marked with the most common genes and DNA. This sample lists 450,000 to 700,000 distinct CDR3 sequences; 25% to 30% were detected once. The ten most abundant clones make up 30% to 45% of the sample.

This TCR was sampled from a boy less than two years old with Wiskott-Aldrich syndrome, due to receive a stem cell transplant. This sequence uses TRBV20-1 and TRBJ2-5, and 8 junctional nucleotides match TRBD2. Sequencing used PBMCs, obtained before TCRalphabeta/CD19-depleted stem cell transplant. For the CDR3, the sequence is CSARSSGSGTETQYF. The nucleotide sequence reads as follows: TGCAGTGCTAGGTCGAGCGGGAGCGGGACAGAGACCCAGTACTTC.